This T cell receptor beta chain was found in a study of response to subunit inactivated influenza vaccine. TCRdb analysed the RT-PCR reads with MiXCR anew, one entry per CDR3 protein. This sample has more than 200,000 distinct CDR3 sequences, with 9% to 15% found just once. CDR1 is SEHNR, CDR2 FQNEAQ, per germline (reference sequence). The J segment lost 5 bases and the V segment lost 5 bases, leaving 11 bases of the junction unmatched. The CDR3 runs to 16 residues. Study findings and constraints: The authors offered the suggestion that each seasonal influenza vaccination recruits few new T cells.

This clonotype was found a few times. Antigen specificity is unknown. The V and J genes are TRBV7-9 and TRBJ2-5; 10 bases agree with TRBD2. This clonotype originated in a man aged 45-65 years who received an inactivated influenza vaccine. The input for sequencing was non-naive T cells sorted from PBMCs, taken 14 to 15 days before vaccination. The CDR3 DNA reads TGTGCCAGCAGCAAAGGTAGCGGGAGGTTCGAGGAGACCCAGTACTTC. Translation gives CASSKGSGRFEETQYF. Full variable domain (outside the CDR3, taken from reference TRBV7-9 and TRBJ2-5): DTGVSQNPRHKITKRGQNVTFRCDPISEHNRLYWYRQTLGQGPEFLTYFQNEAQLEKSRLLSDRFSAERPKGSFSTLEIQRTEQGDSAMYLCASSKGSGRFEETQYFGPGTRLLVL.